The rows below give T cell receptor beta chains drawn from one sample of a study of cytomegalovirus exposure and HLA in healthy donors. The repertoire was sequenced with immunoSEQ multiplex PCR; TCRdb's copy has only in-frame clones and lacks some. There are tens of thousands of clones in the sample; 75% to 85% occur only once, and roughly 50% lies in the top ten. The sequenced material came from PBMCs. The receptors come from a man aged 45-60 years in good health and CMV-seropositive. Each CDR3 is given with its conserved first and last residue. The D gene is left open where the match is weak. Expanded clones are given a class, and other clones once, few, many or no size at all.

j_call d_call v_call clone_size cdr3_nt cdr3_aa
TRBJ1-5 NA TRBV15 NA TGTGCCACCAGCAGCTACAGGGACCAGCCCCAGCATTTT CATSSYRDQPQHF
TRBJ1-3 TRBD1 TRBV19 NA TGTGCCAGTAGCCCCCCGGCGTGGCAGGGGGCTATAAACACCATATATTTT CASSPPAWQGAINTIYF
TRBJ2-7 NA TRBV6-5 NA TGTGCCAGCAGCTTACCAGCGGAAGGGTCCTACGAGCAGTACTTC CASSLPAEGSYEQYF
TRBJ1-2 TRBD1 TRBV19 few TGTGCCAGTAGTATAGCAACAGGGGTGGATGGCTACACCTTC CASSIATGVDGYTF
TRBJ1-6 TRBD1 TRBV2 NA TGTGCCAGCGGGGACAGGAGGGCGAATTCACCCCTCCACTTT CASGDRRANSPLHF
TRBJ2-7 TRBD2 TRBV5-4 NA TGTGCCAGCAGCTTGGTGGGGGGACTAGCCCTCGGAGGGGAGCAGTACTTC CASSLVGGLALGGEQYF
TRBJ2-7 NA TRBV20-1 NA TGCAGTGCTAGGGGCTTCGTTGAGCAGTACTTC CSARGFVEQYF
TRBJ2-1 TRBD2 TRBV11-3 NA TGTGCCAGCAGCATAAGCGGGGCTCTCAATGAGCAGTTCTTC CASSISGALNEQFF
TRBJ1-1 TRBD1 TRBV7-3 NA TGTGCCAGCAGCTTAACAAGGGGGCCGAACACTGAAGCTTTCTTT CASSLTRGPNTEAFF
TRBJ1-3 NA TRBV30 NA TGTGCCTGGAGTGTCGGCAGGGTGGGCGGAAACACCATATATTTT CAWSVGRVGGNTIYF
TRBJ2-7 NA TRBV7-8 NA TGTGCCAGCAGCGTCTTGAGGAACGAGCAGTACTTC CASSVLRNEQYF
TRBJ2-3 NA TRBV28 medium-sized TGTGCCAGCAGCCTCAGGGATCTGAGCACAGATACGCAGTATTTT CASSLRDLSTDTQYF
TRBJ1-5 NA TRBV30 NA TGTGCCTGGAGTCCCGGGGGGACTCAAAATCAGCCCCAGCATTTT CAWSPGGTQNQPQHF
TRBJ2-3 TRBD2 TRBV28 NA TGTGCCACCTTAAGGGGACTATACACAGATACGCAGTATTTT CATLRGLYTDTQYF
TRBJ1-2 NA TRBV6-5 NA TGTGCCAGCAGTAACGGTCCCAACTATGGCTACACCTTC CASSNGPNYGYTF
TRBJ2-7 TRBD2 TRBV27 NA TGTGCCAGCAGTCTGACCCCGGGACTAGCATCCTACGAGCAGTACTTC CASSLTPGLASYEQYF